Sequencing of this T cell receptor beta chain was carried out in a study of T cell responses to AZD1222 COVID-19 vaccine. In regard to this clone: Antigen: not known.

V lost 7 bases and J lost 10, with 15 bases in between. The CDR3 runs to 13 residues. Per the germline V gene, CDR1 is SGHRS and CDR2 is YFSETQ. Profiled with immunoSEQ multiplex PCR; TCRdb holds only in-frame clones, not every one. The sample shows 85,000 to 100,000 clones, around nine tenths of them seen only once. Study-level results: The CD4 TCRs associated with vaccination extended across spike and predominated at 160-218 and 743-854. Donors, mostly white British, included more females; clonal diversity was possibly underestimated. Reports say nearly half of spike-specific TCRs go after unmutated variant regions.

This sample comprised peripheral blood, obtained on day 0 of AZD1222 vaccination. This chain uses TRBV5-1 with TRBJ1-6; D is unclear. The origin of this receptor is an adult in good health. The CDR3 DNA reads as TGCGCCAGCCGTGGGCTGGGCGTATCACCCCTCCACTTT. Its protein product is CASRGLGVSPLHF.